A selection of T cell receptor beta chains follows, all from one sample in a study of beta chain features in type 1 diabetes. TCRdb keeps only in-frame clones here, not all; method: immunoSEQ multiplex PCR. The sample consists of approximately 470,000 clones, over 25% of them appearing once. The material sequenced was naive CD4+ T cells from blood. These receptors were taken from a young man in good health. The CDR3 runs from the conserved cysteine through the conserved F or W. D genes are given only for firm matches. Clone size, where shown, is once, few, many, or a class for clones that have expanded.

clone_size	v_call	j_call	d_call	cdr3_aa	cdr3_nt
.	TRBV30	TRBJ1-5	.	CAWEGRGQPQHF	TGTGCCTGGGAAGGGCGAGGCCAGCCCCAGCATTTT
.	TRBV6-6	TRBJ2-1	.	CASATRLGNEQFF	TGTGCCAGCGCCACAAGACTGGGGAATGAGCAGTTCTTC
few	TRBV6-5	TRBJ2-7	.	CASRSSGQRLRQYF	.
.	TRBV18	TRBJ2-5	TRBD1	CASSPRDRQETQYF	TGTGCCAGCTCACCCCGGGACAGGCAGGAGACCCAGTACTTC
.	TRBV5-6	TRBJ2-7	.	CASSVRDRLSSYEQYF	TGTGCCAGCAGCGTACGGGACCGACTAAGCTCCTACGAGCAGTACTTC
.	TRBV30	TRBJ1-5	.	CAWSVRGSRPQHF	TGTGCCTGGAGTGTACGGGGATCAAGGCCCCAGCATTTT
few	TRBV12-5	TRBJ2-3	.	CASAPETGADTQYF	TGTGCTAGTGCCCCGGAGACGGGGGCAGATACGCAGTATTTT
few	TRBV29-1	TRBJ1-1	.	CSVAGRAYTEAFF	TGCAGCGTTGCGGGCAGGGCGTACACTGAAGCTTTCTTT
.	TRBV7-3	TRBJ1-1	TRBD1	CASSPRGQVNTEAFF	TGTGCCAGCAGCCCTAGGGGACAGGTGAACACTGAAGCTTTCTTT
.	TRBV7-6	TRBJ2-3	TRBD2	CASSFSGRDADTQYF	TGTGCCAGCAGCTTTAGCGGGAGAGACGCAGATACGCAGTATTTT
few	TRBV14	TRBJ1-2	.	CASSQDPGANYGYTF	TGTGCCAGCAGCCAAGACCCAGGGGCTAACTATGGCTACACCTTC
.	TRBV30	TRBJ1-3	.	CAWADLYTIYF	TGTGCCTGGGCCGACTTGTACACCATATATTTT
.	TRBV4-3	TRBJ2-1	.	CASSQDVGPSREQFF	TGCGCCAGCAGCCAAGACGTAGGTCCCAGCCGTGAGCAGTTCTTC
.	TRBV19	TRBJ2-7	TRBD1	CASSIEGQRPYEQYF	TGTGCCAGTAGTATAGAGGGACAGAGACCCTACGAGCAGTACTTC
.	TRBV10-3	TRBJ2-3	.	CAISESSVTDTQYF	TGTGCCATCAGTGAGTCCTCGGTCACAGATACGCAGTATTTT
.	TRBV7-2	TRBJ2-7	.	CASSSGPYEQYF	TGTGCCAGCAGCTCGGGGCCCTACGAGCAGTACTTC
.	TRBV10-3	TRBJ2-3	TRBD2	CANLTSAFTDTQYF	TGTGCCAACCTCACTAGCGCCTTCACAGATACGCAGTATTTT
.	TRBV7-9	TRBJ2-4	.	CASSESGVAKNIQYF	TGTGCCAGCAGCGAAAGCGGAGTAGCCAAAAACATTCAGTACTTC
few	TRBV5-1	TRBJ2-1	.	CASSLTGYNEQFF	TGCGCCAGCAGCTTAACAGGCTACAATGAGCAGTTCTTC
.	TRBV5-1	TRBJ2-1	.	CASSPQRASSYNEQFF	TGCGCCAGCAGCCCCCAAAGGGCGAGCTCCTACAATGAGCAGTTCTTC
.	TRBV2	TRBJ2-5	TRBD1	CASTRDRGTETQYF	TGTGCCAGCACCAGGGACAGGGGTACGGAGACCCAGTACTTC
.	TRBV6-6	TRBJ2-3	TRBD2	CASSRLAVNTDTQYF	TGTGCCAGCAGCAGACTAGCGGTGAACACAGATACGCAGTATTTT
.	TRBV10-3	TRBJ2-5	.	CAISEAKRQRETQYF	TGTGCCATCAGTGAAGCCAAACGGCAGAGGGAGACCCAGTACTTC
few	TRBV9	TRBJ2-5	.	CASSVGPRETQYF	TGTGCCAGCAGCGTAGGACCCCGGGAGACCCAGTACTTC
.	TRBV14	TRBJ2-1	.	CASSHLLTRSYNEQFF	TGTGCCAGCAGCCACTTACTAACCCGGTCCTACAATGAGCAGTTCTTC
.	TRBV4-1	TRBJ2-2	.	CASSQTTGELFF	TGCGCCAGCAGCCAAACGACCGGGGAGCTGTTTTTT
.	TRBV9	TRBJ2-1	TRBD2	CASSELAGGPNEQFF	TGTGCCAGCAGCGAACTAGCGGGAGGGCCAAATGAGCAGTTCTTC
.	TRBV7-3	TRBJ2-1	TRBD2	CASSQGLAGGPNEQFF	TGTGCCAGCAGCCAAGGACTAGCGGGAGGGCCTAATGAGCAGTTCTTC
.	TRBV5-1	TRBJ2-7	.	CASRPEWGRYEQYF	TGCGCCAGCAGACCTGAGTGGGGGCGATACGAGCAGTACTTC
.	TRBV27	TRBJ1-1	.	CASSFAGTEAFF	TGTGCCAGCAGTTTTGCAGGCACTGAAGCTTTCTTT
few	TRBV29-1	TRBJ1-1	.	CSVTAGDTEAFF	TGCAGCGTTACCGCGGGGGACACTGAAGCTTTCTTT
few	TRBV29-1	TRBJ1-4	.	CSVAAQEKLFF	TGCAGCGTTGCGGCACAAGAAAAACTGTTTTTT
.	TRBV28	TRBJ2-7	.	CASSLLSYEQYF	TGTGCCAGCAGTTTATTGTCTTACGAGCAGTACTTC
.	TRBV5-1	TRBJ2-1	TRBD2	CASSPTASGGGEQFF	TGCGCCAGCAGCCCCACAGCTAGCGGAGGAGGAGAGCAGTTCTTC
.	TRBV15	TRBJ2-7	.	CATSTTGTEIYEQYF	TGTGCCACCAGCACCACCGGGACTGAGATTTACGAGCAGTACTTC
.	TRBV9	TRBJ2-5	.	CASSDTRGTETQYF	TGTGCCAGCAGCGACACTAGGGGGACGGAGACCCAGTACTTC
.	TRBV5-6	TRBJ2-1	.	CASSLQGRSSYNEQFF	TGTGCCAGCAGCTTGCAGGGGCGTAGCTCCTACAATGAGCAGTTCTTC
few	TRBV4-2	TRBJ2-5	.	CASSQGRVPQETQYF	TGTGCCAGCAGCCAAGGGCGGGTTCCCCAAGAGACCCAGTACTTC
.	TRBV7-9	TRBJ2-1	TRBD2	CASSRGLATRPYNEQFF	TGTGCCAGCAGCAGGGGACTAGCGACCCGTCCCTACAATGAGCAGTTCTTC
few	TRBV15	TRBJ2-3	.	CATSSGPQDTQYF	TGTGCCACCAGCAGCGGACCCCAAGATACGCAGTATTTT
.	TRBV29-1	TRBJ1-1	.	CSVEIVVRAPEAFF	TGCAGCGTTGAAATTGTGGTAAGGGCCCCTGAAGCTTTCTTT
.	TRBV6-1	TRBJ2-7	.	CASSEARDRPYEQYF	TGTGCCAGCAGTGAAGCCCGGGACCGTCCCTACGAGCAGTACTTC
.	TRBV5-1	TRBJ2-2	.	CASSLAQGNGELFF	TGCGCCAGCAGCTTGGCCCAGGGGAATGGGGAGCTGTTTTTT
few	TRBV30	TRBJ2-7	.	CAWSVVRYEQYF	TGTGCCTGGAGTGTCGTCCGCTACGAGCAGTACTTC
.	TRBV14	TRBJ2-7	.	CASSRTGIEQYF	TGTGCCAGCAGCAGAACAGGGATCGAGCAGTACTTC
.	TRBV5-4	TRBJ2-5	.	CASSLIQTKETQYF	TGTGCCAGCAGCTTGATCCAGACGAAAGAGACCCAGTACTTC
.	TRBV25-1	TRBJ2-7	.	CASSQPGFYEQYF	TGTGCCAGCAGTCAGCCAGGGTTCTACGAGCAGTACTTC
.	TRBV9	TRBJ1-1	.	CASSVATGLADEAFF	TGTGCCAGCAGCGTAGCTACGGGTCTAGCCGATGAAGCTTTCTTT
few	TRBV7-7	TRBJ2-1	TRBD2	CASSLGTSGEQFF	TGTGCCAGCAGCTTAGGGACTAGCGGCGAGCAGTTCTTC
.	TRBV30	TRBJ2-2	.	CAWSRAMNTGELFF	TGTGCCTGGAGTCGGGCAATGAACACCGGGGAGCTGTTTTTT
few	TRBV18	TRBJ2-3	.	CASSPGSSIITDTQYF	TGTGCCAGCTCACCAGGATCCTCGATAATCACAGATACGCAGTATTTT
.	TRBV18	TRBJ2-7	.	CASSGPYEQYF	TGTGCCAGCTCAGGGCCTTACGAGCAGTACTTC
few	TRBV10-3	TRBJ2-7	TRBD2	CAINPGTSGMNEQYF	TGTGCCATCAACCCCGGGACTAGCGGGATGAACGAGCAGTACTTC
.	TRBV5-4	TRBJ1-5	.	CASSPDSHQPQHF	TGTGCCAGCAGCCCGGACAGCCATCAGCCCCAGCATTTT
few	TRBV7-2	TRBJ2-3	.	CASSPQQGSTDTQYF	TGTGCCAGCAGCCCCCAACAGGGAAGCACAGATACGCAGTATTTT
.	TRBV14	TRBJ2-2	TRBD1	CASSRNRGTNTGELFF	TGTGCCAGCAGCCGGAACAGGGGGACGAACACCGGGGAGCTGTTTTTT
.	TRBV9	TRBJ2-5	.	CASSVGQGSTQYF	TGTGCCAGCAGCGTAGGGCAGGGATCAACCCAGTACTTC
few	TRBV9	TRBJ1-4	.	CASSPREGTNEKLFF	TGTGCCAGCAGCCCCAGGGAAGGGACTAATGAAAAACTGTTTTTT